These T cell receptor beta chains were read from a single sample in a study of early T cells in non-severe SARS-CoV-2 infection. Each CDR3 protein is one row after TCRdb ran MiXCR on the 5' RACE reads. The table shows about 63,000 distinct CDR3 sequences, with approximately 13% occurring only once. The specimen was whole blood. These receptors came from an adult who was a healthcare worker with PCR-confirmed SARS-CoV-2 infection or an uninfected control (not recorded which). Both conserved end residues are part of each CDR3. The order of the fields is D gene, J gene, clone size, V gene, CDR3 protein, CDR3 DNA. The D gene is left open where the match is weak. Not every row has a clone size; where given, it reads once, few, many or a size class.

>-|TRBJ1-5|-|TRBV12-3/TRBV12-4
CASSRTLYSIQPQHF
TGTGCCAGCAGTCGGACCCTTTATAGCATTCAGCCCCAGCATTTT
>TRBD1|TRBJ1-2|many|TRBV25-1
CASSKPGTGNYGYTF
TGTGCCAGCAGTAAACCCGGGACAGGGAACTATGGCTACACCTTC
>TRBD2|TRBJ2-3|many|TRBV5-4
CASSPGLAGANTDTQYF
TGTGCCAGCAGCCCGGGACTAGCGGGGGCCAACACAGATACGCAGTATTTT
>-|TRBJ2-5|many|TRBV12-3/TRBV12-4
CASSGTARLETQYF
TGTGCCAGTTCCGGGACCGCTCGGTTGGAGACCCAGTACTTC
>-|TRBJ2-1|-|TRBV7-9
CASSLAARTDEQFF
TGTGCCAGCAGCTTAGCGGCGCGGACAGATGAGCAGTTCTTC
>-|TRBJ1-4|many|TRBV7-8
CASSLSALGATNEKLFF
TGTGCCAGCAGCTTAAGTGCATTGGGGGCAACTAATGAAAAACTGTTTTTT
>-|TRBJ2-4|few|TRBV6-2/TRBV6-3
CASSYSNFIQYF
TGTGCCAGCAGTTACTCCAATTTCATTCAGTACTTC
>-|TRBJ1-2|few|TRBV21-1
CASSRNDYGYTF
TGTGCCAGCAGCAGGAACGACTATGGCTACACCTTC
>-|TRBJ2-7|few|TRBV5-1
CASSLERRYEQYF
TGCGCCAGCAGCTTGGAGAGGCGCTACGAGCAGTACTTC
>-|TRBJ1-2|-|TRBV14
CASPRAGPYGYTF
TGTGCCAGCCCCCGGGCCGGACCCTATGGCTACACCTTC
>-|TRBJ1-2|many|TRBV9
CASSVGGTDYGYTF
TGTGCCAGCAGCGTAGGAGGAACGGACTATGGCTACACCTTC